These 21 T cell receptor beta chains were sequenced from one sample in a study of blood T cell repertoires in COVID-19. Assay: immunoSEQ multiplex PCR; the TCRdb copy retains only in-frame clones and omits some. Of approximately 250,000 clones detected, about 88% appear once; the ten largest clones hold around 3.6%. Sequencing was done on a sample of peripheral blood. These receptor sequences come from a man aged 18 to 30 with active or convalescent COVID-19.

The rearrangement uses TRBV30 and TRBJ1-1; TRBD1 might be the D (6 bases). This CDR3 region has 13 residues. From germline, CDR1 is GTSNPN and CDR2 SVGIG (reference sequence). The V end lost 0 bases, the J end lost 5 bases, and 10 bases lay between the germline ends. The CDR3 spells CAWSVIGGTEAFF. For the CDR3, the DNA is TGTGCCTGGAGTGTTATAGGGGGTACTGAAGCTTTCTTT.

This sequence joins TRBV2 and TRBJ2-1, with D perhaps matching TRBD2 (5 bases). Germline V gives CDR1 SNHLY, CDR2 FYNNEI. The CDR3 spans 12 residues. V shed 6 bases and J shed 9 bases, with 12 bases lying between them. The CDR3 region has the DNA TGTGCCAGCAGGTCTAGCTGGCTTGAGCAGTTCTTC. Its protein product is CASRSSWLEQFF.

This chain connects TRBV6-5 to TRBJ2-7; D may be TRBD2 (5 bases). The CDR3 extends over 13 amino acids. Per germline, CDR1 MNHEY and CDR2 SVGAGI. V gave up 6 bases and J gave up 3 bases, with 12 bases separating them. This CDR3 is CASRLTNFYEQYF. CDR3 DNA sequence: TGTGCCAGCAGATTGACTAACTTCTACGAGCAGTACTTC.

This sequence joins TRBV2 and TRBJ2-1, with 10 bases matching TRBD2. CDR3 length: 14 amino acids. The germline gives CDR1 SNHLY, CDR2 FYNNEI. The junction had 0 bases not matched to a gene; V was cut back by 2 bases and J by 5 bases. CDR3 region: CASSELAGDNEQFF. For the CDR3, the DNA is TGTGCCAGCAGTGAACTAGCGGGGGACAATGAGCAGTTCTTC.

The rearrangement uses TRBV7-9 and TRBJ1-2; D is possibly TRBD1 (6 bases). This CDR3 is built from 12 residues. The germline gives CDR1 SEHNR, CDR2 FQNEAQ (reference sequence). Trimming pared 11 bases from V and 4 bases from J, leaving 14 bases between. The CDR3 nucleotides read TGTGCCTCAAGCAGGGGAACCTATGGCTACACCTTC. Translated: CASSRGTYGYTF.

This sequence joins TRBV7-9 and TRBJ2-7; 9 bases match TRBD1. Trimming removed 1 base from V and 4 bases from J; junction bases left unmatched: 2. Germline CDR1 and CDR2: SEHNR and FQNEAQ (reference sequence). CDR3 length: 14 amino acids. CDR3 nucleotide sequence: TGTGCCAGCAGCTTAGACAGGGGGCCTTACGAGCAGTACTTC. Translated, it gives CASSLDRGPYEQYF. Drawing the rest from reference TRBV7-9 and TRBJ2-7, the complete variable domain is DTGVSQNPRHKITKRGQNVTFRCDPISEHNRLYWYRQTLGQGPEFLTYFQNEAQLEKSRLLSDRFSAERPKGSFSTLEIQRTEQGDSAMYLCASSLDRGPYEQYFGPGTRLTVT.

This chain connects TRBV6-2 or TRBV6-3 to TRBJ1-5; 7 bases fit TRBD1. Trimming at V came to 2 bases and at J to 5 bases, leaving 6 bases not matched to a gene. Germline lookup yields CDR1 MNHEY and CDR2 SVGEGT. The CDR3 loop spans 15 amino acids. DNA of the CDR3: TGTGCCAGCAGTTACGATCGACAGGGACATCAGCCCCAGCATTTT. It specifies CASSYDRQGHQPQHF.

The chain has TRBV10-3 and TRBJ1-2; D call uncertain. The length of the CDR3 is 13 residues. Germline loops: CDR1 ENHRY, CDR2 SYGVKD. Trimming removed 6 bases at V and 6 bases at J, with 14 bases between. In nucleotides, the CDR3 is TGTGCCATCAGATTGACTTTGGTAGATGGCTACACCTTC. This encodes CAIRLTLVDGYTF.

The chain links TRBV6-5 to TRBJ2-1; maybe TRBD2 (5 bases). CDR3 length equals 14 residues. Germline V lookup: CDR1 MNHEY, CDR2 SVGAGI. The ends were cut back, 2 bases at V and 0 bases at J, with 5 bases in the middle. CDR3 nucleotide sequence: TGTGCCAGCAGTTACGGGAGCTCCTACAATGAGCAGTTCTTC. Amino acid sequence: CASSYGSSYNEQFF.

This clone was counted a single time. The rearrangement joins TRBV5-6 to TRBJ2-7; D not certain. The CDR3 is made up of 14 amino acids. The V gene's germline CDR1 is SGHDT and CDR2 YYEEEE. V lost 0 bases, J lost 3 bases, and 10 bases lay in between. DNA for the CDR3: TGTGCCAGCAGCTTGGGGCGGAAAAGCTACGAGCAGTACTTC. Amino acids: CASSLGRKSYEQYF.

J is TRBJ1-2 and V is TRBV29-1; D is undetermined. CDR3 length: 15 amino acids. V gave up 1 base and J gave up 3 bases, with 15 bases separating them. Germline V gene lookup returns CDR1 SQVTM and CDR2 ANQGSEA. CDR3 in amino acids: CSVEAPDGGYYGYTF. As DNA, the CDR3 is TGCAGCGTTGAAGCCCCGGACGGAGGATACTATGGCTACACCTTC.

J is TRBJ2-1 and V is TRBV11-3, with TRBD1 matching 12 bases. With V trimmed by 9 bases and J by 7 bases, 7 bases remained unmatched. The CDR3 extends over 14 amino acids. The V gene's germline CDR1 is SGHNT and CDR2 YENEEA. This CDR3 reads CASSGTGGLNEQFF. CDR3 bases: TGTGCCAGTTCCGGGACAGGGGGCTTGAATGAGCAGTTCTTC.

The V and J genes are TRBV12-3 or TRBV12-4 and TRBJ1-5; D gene unclear. This CDR3 has 13 amino acids. Trimming removed 6 bases at V and 3 bases at J, with 9 bases between. The CDR3 protein is CASRLLANQPQHF. The CDR3 DNA reads as TGTGCCAGCAGGCTGCTAGCCAATCAGCCCCAGCATTTT.

A single count supports this clone. The CDR3 DNA reads TGCGCCAGCAGTTTTGGACAGGTCGGCTCACCCCTCCACTTT. Its protein is CASSFGQVGSPLHF. This rearrangement joins TRBV10-1 to TRBJ1-6, with 7 bases matching TRBD1. Germline values: CDR1 WNHNN, CDR2 SYGVQD (reference sequence). Germline trimming cut 5 bases from V and 10 bases from J; bases unmatched to any gene: 8. The CDR3 is made up of 14 amino acids.

This chain uses TRBV7-2 with TRBJ1-3; TRBD1 might be the D (6 bases). The germline gives CDR1 SGHTA, CDR2 FQGNSA. The CDR3 loop spans 17 amino acids. Trimming shortened V by 5 bases and J by 0 bases, and 17 bases separated the two germline ends. The chain's CDR3 is CASSPVGGGFSGNTIYF. As DNA, the CDR3 is TGTGCCAGCAGCCCCGTGGGGGGGGGCTTCTCTGGAAACACCATATATTTT.

V and J are TRBV2 and TRBJ2-7; 10 bases map to TRBD1. The CDR3 loop spans 15 amino acids. The V gene's germline CDR1 is SNHLY and CDR2 FYNNEI. J lost 3 bases, V lost 6 bases, and 8 bases had no gene match. The CDR3 bases are TGTGCCAGCAGGGCCGGGACAGGGGTGTTCTACGAGCAGTACTTC. Its protein product is CASRAGTGVFYEQYF.

This clone was found a few times. The rearrangement uses TRBV11-2 and TRBJ2-3, with D tentatively TRBD1 (6 bases). V was clipped by 5 bases and J by 8 bases, with 11 bases between them. Per the germline V gene, CDR1 is SGHAT and CDR2 is FQNNGV. CDR3 length: 12 amino acids. The CDR3 here is CASSPDRSTQYF. The CDR3, as DNA: TGTGCCAGCAGCCCTGACAGGTCTACGCAGTATTTT.

This chain connects TRBV9 to TRBJ1-5, with a weak D call TRBD1 (5 bases). Trimming took 7 bases from V and 3 from J, leaving 14 bases between them. Germline values: CDR1 SGDLS, CDR2 YYNGEE. The CDR3 runs to 14 residues. CDR3 residues: CASSRGVSNQPQHF. CDR3 DNA: TGTGCCAGCTCCCGGGGGGTTTCCAATCAGCCCCAGCATTTT.

The rearrangement joins TRBV28 to TRBJ2-2; D perhaps matches TRBD1 (6 bases). Looked up from germline, CDR1 is MDHEN and CDR2 is SYDVKM. Between the trimmed V and J ends, which lost 7 bases and 0 bases, there was a span of 9 bases. The CDR3 extends over 14 amino acids. CDR3 nucleotides: TGTGCCAGCAAAGGGGGTTCGAACACCGGGGAGCTGTTTTTT. This translates into CASKGGSNTGELFF.

This chain joins TRBV29-1 and TRBJ1-4; D is perhaps TRBD1 (5 bases). The CDR3 contains 14 residues. CDR1 and CDR2 (germline): SQVTM, ANQGSEA. Trimming shortened V by 4 bases and J by 7 bases, and 16 bases separated the two germline ends. The CDR3 loop is CSVVGVRGGEKLFF. The CDR3, as DNA: TGCAGCGTTGTTGGAGTTAGGGGAGGTGAAAAACTGTTTTTT.

V and J are TRBV11-3 and TRBJ2-1; TRBD2 might be the D (8 bases). Germline CDR1 reads SGHNT; CDR2 reads YENEEA. The V and J ends lost 1 base and 4 bases respectively, with 14 bases between them. CDR3 length equals 16 residues. The CDR3, as DNA: TGTGCCAGCAGCTTAGGGGGACAGCGGGAGTACAATGAGCAGTTCTTC. It yields the protein CASSLGGQREYNEQFF.